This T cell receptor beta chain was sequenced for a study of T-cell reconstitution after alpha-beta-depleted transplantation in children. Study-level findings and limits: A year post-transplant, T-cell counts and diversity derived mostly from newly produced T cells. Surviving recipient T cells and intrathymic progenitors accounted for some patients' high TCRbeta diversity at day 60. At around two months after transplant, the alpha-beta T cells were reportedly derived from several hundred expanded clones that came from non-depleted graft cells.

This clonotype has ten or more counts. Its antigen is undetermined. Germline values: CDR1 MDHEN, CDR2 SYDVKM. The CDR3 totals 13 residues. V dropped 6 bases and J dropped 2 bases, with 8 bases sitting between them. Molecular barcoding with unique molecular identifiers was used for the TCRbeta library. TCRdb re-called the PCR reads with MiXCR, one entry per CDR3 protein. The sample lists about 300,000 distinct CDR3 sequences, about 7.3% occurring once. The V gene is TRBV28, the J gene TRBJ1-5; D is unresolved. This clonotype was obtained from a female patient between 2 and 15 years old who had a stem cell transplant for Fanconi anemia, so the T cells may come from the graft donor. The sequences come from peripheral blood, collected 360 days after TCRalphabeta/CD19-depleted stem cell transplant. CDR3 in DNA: TGTGCCAGCAGCAATTGGGGCAATCAGCCCCAGCATTTT. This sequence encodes CASSNWGNQPQHF.